The T cell receptor beta chain under discussion was sequenced for a study of OX40 agonist ivuxolimab in advanced cancers. V lost 7 bases and J 3 bases, leaving 13 bases between the germline ends. Germline V CDR1 and CDR2: LNHDA, SQIVND (reference sequence). The CDR3 consists of 14 residues. The protocol was immunoSEQ multiplex PCR, while the TCRdb copy is restricted to in-frame clones and leaves out a portion. The sample carries about 98,000 clones, roughly nine tenths recorded once. The input for sequencing was CD4+ or CD8+ T cells sorted from blood, taken in a trial of the OX40 agonist ivuxolimab. The clonotype originates from an adult with an advanced solid tumor such as melanoma, head and neck, liver or kidney cancer. The genes are TRBV19 and TRBJ1-5, with D maybe TRBD1 (6 bases). This CDR3 is CASNGQGPNQPQHF. The CDR3 DNA reads TGTGCCAGTAATGGGCAGGGGCCCAATCAGCCCCAGCATTTT.